These 15 T cell receptor beta chains came from one sample sequenced in a study of metastatic and nonmetastatic thyroid tumors. TCRdb re-processed the PCR reads through MiXCR. The profile shows about 69,000 clones, approximately 14% of them singletons. No patient had received any treatment before thyroid surgery. Input material: blood. Every receptor here comes from a male donor with papillary thyroid cancer or a benign thyroid nodule (not recorded which). Some clones in this sample may be carry-over from other donors' samples.

In this sample, this clone turned up many times. V gene TRBV5-8 combines with J gene TRBJ2-5; TRBD1 matches 11 bases. This CDR3 contains 17 residues. Germline CDR1 SGHTS, CDR2 YDEGEE. V trimming: 0 bases; J trimming: 2 bases; junction bases outside the gene matches: 6. This CDR3 reads CASSLDRGTGGQETQYF. For the CDR3, the DNA is TGTGCCAGCAGCTTGGACCGTGGGACAGGGGGTCAAGAGACCCAGTACTTC.

This clone turned up a few times. The rearrangement links TRBV24-1 to TRBJ1-5; no clear D. V shed 6 bases and J shed 6 bases, with 2 bases lying between them. CDR1 KGHDR and CDR2 SFDVKD come from the germline V gene. CDR3 length: 10 residues. The CDR3 DNA reads as TGTGCCACCAGTTTTCAGCCCCAGCATTTT. As protein: CATSFQPQHF.

This clone was recorded many times. This rearrangement joins TRBV6-1 to TRBJ2-1; 7 nucleotides match TRBD1. Losses at the gene ends were 6 bases for V and 0 bases for J; bases not matched to a gene: 11. Germline V gene sequence: CDR1 MNHNS, CDR2 SASEGT. There are 17 residues in the CDR3. CDR3 DNA sequence: TGTGCCAGCAGCTTGACCGGGACAGCAAGCTCCTACAATGAGCAGTTCTTC. Its protein is CASSLTGTASSYNEQFF.

This clone was observed at least ten times. The rearrangement links TRBV6-1 to TRBJ2-1; 9 nucleotides match TRBD2. This CDR3 is built from 14 residues. After removal of 10 bases from V and 4 bases from J, the junction contained 8 bases not matched to a gene. Germline CDR1 is MNHNS and CDR2 is SASEGT. The CDR3 here is CATSTSGDYNEQFF. The CDR3 DNA sequence: TGTGCCACCTCGACTAGCGGAGATTACAATGAGCAGTTCTTC.

This clone was picked up many times. V gene TRBV19 combines with J gene TRBJ2-1, with 13 bases that match TRBD2. With V trimmed by 4 bases and J by 13 bases, 13 bases remained unmatched. The CDR3 is 16 amino acids. In germline, CDR1 is LNHDA, CDR2 SQIVND (reference sequence). The CDR3 reads CASSSGTSGKSVDQFF. In DNA form, the CDR3 reads TGTGCCAGTAGTAGCGGGACTAGCGGGAAGTCGGTTGATCAGTTCTTC.

Only a few counts were recorded for this clone. The chain has TRBV5-4 and TRBJ2-5; TRBD1 or TRBD2 may be the D gene (5 bases each). The ends were cut back, 0 bases at V and 5 bases at J, with 8 bases in the middle. The CDR3 sequence is 13 residues long. Germline lookup yields CDR1 SGHNT and CDR2 YYREEE (reference sequence). The CDR3 sequence is CASSLAGRETQYF. DNA for the CDR3: TGTGCCAGCAGCTTGGCGGGGCGGGAGACCCAGTACTTC.

This clone was found a few times. Possible read error: a much larger clone is one base away. J is TRBJ2-5 and V is TRBV7-3, with TRBD1 identical over 7 bases. The trim removed 5 bases at V and 5 bases at J, leaving 8 bases unmatched. This CDR3 region has 14 residues. The germline gives CDR1 SGHTA, CDR2 FQGTGA. The chain's CDR3 is CASSPGQVMETQYF. CDR3 in DNA: TGTGCCAGCAGCCCCGGACAGGTCATGGAGACCCAGTACTTC.

This clone is labeled as medium-sized (0.01 to 0.1%). The rearrangement joins TRBV27 to TRBJ1-1; 7 positions match TRBD1. Per germline, CDR1 MNHEY and CDR2 SMNVEV (reference sequence). The CDR3 extends over 13 amino acids. V lost 7 bases to trimming and J lost 7 bases; unmatched junction nucleotides: 9. CDR3 in amino acids: CASNQDRALEAFF. The CDR3 DNA sequence: TGTGCCAGCAACCAAGACAGGGCCCTTGAAGCTTTCTTT.

This clone has more than one count but fewer than ten. The chain joins TRBV10-3 to TRBJ2-7; 8 positions match TRBD2. CDR1 ENHRY and CDR2 SYGVKD come from the germline V gene. This CDR3 spans 15 amino acids. V was pared by 6 bases and J by 0 bases, with 7 bases of the junction left unmatched. This CDR3 reads CAISLREGSSYEQYF. The CDR3 nucleotides are TGTGCCATCAGCCTCCGGGAGGGGAGCTCCTACGAGCAGTACTTC.

This clone was observed many times. The genes are TRBV28 and TRBJ2-7; D is possibly TRBD1 or TRBD2 (5 bases each). The CDR3 has 13 amino acids. Germline values: CDR1 MDHEN, CDR2 SYDVKM. The V end lost 7 bases, the J end lost 6 bases, and 16 bases lay between the germline ends. CDR3 residues: CASILRGAPEQYF. DNA for the CDR3: TGTGCCAGCATTCTAAGGGGAGCTCCCGAGCAGTACTTC.

This clone occurred many times. The V call is TRBV27, the J call TRBJ2-3; 7 nucleotides line up with TRBD2. The germline V gene encodes CDR1 MNHEY and CDR2 SMNVEV (reference sequence). Trimming removed 8 bases from V and 4 bases from J; junction bases left unmatched: 6. The CDR3 has 13 residues. The CDR3: CASFPRGADTQYF. CDR3 sequence (DNA): TGTGCCAGCTTCCCCCGGGGGGCAGATACGCAGTATTTT.

In its sample, this clone was seen many times. The J gene is TRBJ2-1, the V gene TRBV5-4; TRBD2 aligns across 12 bases. V lost 4 bases and J lost 6; bases outside the gene matches: 5. This CDR3 comprises 15 residues. The germline gives CDR1 SGHNT, CDR2 YYREEE (reference sequence). The CDR3 nucleotides read TGTGCCAGCAGCGGGACTAGCGGGCTCGGCAATGAGCAGTTCTTC. Translation gives CASSGTSGLGNEQFF.

This clone was picked up a small number of times. This chain connects TRBV4-3 to TRBJ2-7; 10 bases map to TRBD1. The V segment lost 5 bases and the J segment 5 bases; nucleotides outside the gene matches: 9. This CDR3 region has 15 residues. The germline gives CDR1 LGHNA, CDR2 YSLEER. CDR3 region: CASSSSTGGIHEQYF. Written as DNA, the CDR3 is TGCGCCAGCAGCTCGTCGACAGGGGGCATCCACGAGCAGTACTTC.

This clone was seen more than once but under ten times. One junction end disagrees with the germline gene, perhaps due to a read error. The chain uses TRBV12-3 or TRBV12-4 and TRBJ1-1; 7 positions agree with TRBD1. The CDR3 extends over 16 amino acids. CDR3 in DNA: TGTGCCAGCAGCATCTACCCAGGGGGAGTTGACACTGAAGCTTTATTT. This encodes CASSIYPGGVDTEALF.

This chain links TRBV20-1 with TRBJ1-5, with D perhaps TRBD1 (5 bases). The V and J ends lost 0 bases and 0 bases respectively, with 12 bases between them. The CDR3 sequence is 16 residues long. Per germline, CDR1 DFQATT and CDR2 SNEGSKA (reference sequence). This CDR3 reads CSARDRGGNSNQPQHF. CDR3 DNA sequence: TGCAGTGCTAGAGACCGGGGGGGAAATAGCAATCAGCCCCAGCATTTT.